These 27 T cell receptor beta chains were all obtained from the same sample, sequenced in a study of T-cell memory formation after mild COVID-19. TCRdb re-analysed the 5' RACE reads in MiXCR, keeping a single row per CDR3 protein. The repertoire includes just under 550,000 distinct CDR3 sequences, just over 20% of them detected once, and roughly an eighth sits in the top ten. Material for sequencing was PBMCs or a T cell subset sorted from them (not recorded which). The receptor source for this set is an adult woman who had mild COVID-19 (a few samples of this study predate the infection). Cell type and time point are not known.

This clonotype was counted only a few times. The CDR3 nucleotides read TGTGCCACCAGCGGCTTGACAGGGAGGGTGTCCGAGCAGTACTTC. Protein product: CATSGLTGRVSEQYF. The chain links TRBV15 to TRBJ2-7; either TRBD1 or TRBD2 may fit D (7 bases each). The CDR3 covers 15 residues. In germline, CDR1 is LNHNV, CDR2 YYDKDF (reference sequence). Trimming pared 5 bases from V and 6 bases from J, leaving 20 bases between.

In this sample, this clonotype turned up a few times. The chain combines TRBV5-1 with TRBJ1-1; 7 bases are shared with TRBD1. V lost 4 bases, J lost 1 base, and 4 bases stayed unmatched. Germline CDR1 SGHRS, CDR2 YFSETQ. There are 14 residues in the CDR3. The CDR3 sequence is CASSRGQQNTEAFF. CDR3 DNA sequence: TGCGCCAGCAGCCGGGGACAGCAGAACACTGAAGCTTTCTTT.

This clonotype has at least ten counts. V usage is TRBV12-3 or TRBV12-4 and J usage is TRBJ2-3; TRBD2 matches at 9 bases. This CDR3 contains 16 residues. V shed 5 bases, J shed 2 bases, and the junction held 8 bases outside the gene matches. The chain's CDR3 is CASSQSSGANTDTQYF. The CDR3 DNA follows: TGTGCCAGCAGTCAATCTAGCGGGGCGAACACAGATACGCAGTATTTT.

The chain joins TRBV4-1 to TRBJ2-3; either TRBD1 or TRBD2 may fit D (5 bases each). Germline assignment: CDR1 MGHRA and CDR2 YSYEKL. This CDR3 region has 17 residues. Trimming took off 1 base at V and 2 bases at J, with 16 bases between the two ends. CDR3 region: CASSQVLGTPVTDTQYF. The CDR3 bases are TGCGCCAGCAGCCAAGTTCTTGGGACCCCAGTCACAGATACGCAGTATTTT.

This clonotype was found a few times. The rearrangement links TRBV10-3 to TRBJ2-3, with 7 positions matching TRBD2. Germline V gene lookup returns CDR1 ENHRY and CDR2 SYGVKD. With V trimmed by 2 bases and J by 4 bases, 12 bases remained unmatched. CDR3 length equals 17 residues. Here the CDR3 reads CAISEGAVRGWADTQYF. The CDR3 bases are TGTGCCATCAGTGAGGGAGCTGTGCGGGGGTGGGCAGATACGCAGTATTTT.

This chain links TRBV18 with TRBJ1-3; no clear D gene. Trimming left V 3 bases short and J 2 bases short, with 14 bases between. The germline gives CDR1 KGHSH, CDR2 LQKENI. This CDR3 is 16 amino acids long. This CDR3 reads CASSPIPEGTGNTIYF. The CDR3 region has the DNA TGTGCCAGCTCACCTATACCCGAGGGCACTGGAAACACCATATATTTT.

This clonotype turned up a few times. This chain joins TRBV7-3 and TRBJ2-1; the D is unclear. Germline loops: CDR1 SGHTA, CDR2 FQGTGA. The CDR3 contains 16 residues. Trimming shortened V by 3 bases and J by 0 bases, and 12 bases separated the two germline ends. In nucleotides, the CDR3 is TGTGCCAGCAGCTTTGGCCCGCTGAGCTCCTACAATGAGCAGTTCTTC. It translates to CASSFGPLSSYNEQFF.

V gene TRBV3-1 combines with J gene TRBJ1-2; no firm D call. This CDR3 contains 12 residues. The V end was cut by 6 bases, the J end by 2 bases, with 7 bases between. Per the germline V gene, CDR1 is LGHDT and CDR2 is YNNKEL (reference sequence). CDR3 region: CASRDGNYGYTF. The CDR3 DNA follows: TGTGCCAGCAGGGACGGCAACTATGGCTACACCTTC.

This clonotype has more than one count but fewer than ten. This chain joins TRBV7-9 and TRBJ1-1, with 8 bases matching TRBD1. Looked up from germline, CDR1 is SEHNR and CDR2 is FQNEAQ (reference sequence). The CDR3 has 13 residues. V was clipped by 6 bases and J by 4 bases; unmatched bases: 4. The CDR3 coding sequence is TGTGCCAGCAGTGGACAGGGTCGCACTGAAGCTTTCTTT. It translates to CASSGQGRTEAFF.

This clonotype was seen repeatedly, ten times or more. This sequence joins TRBV6-1 and TRBJ2-7; TRBD2 might be the D (5 bases). The V gene lost 6 bases and the J gene lost 0 bases, with 6 bases spanning the gap. Germline assignment: CDR1 MNHNS and CDR2 SASEGT. This CDR3 is built from 12 residues. The chain's CDR3 is CASRRDSYEQYF. The CDR3 nucleotides read TGTGCCAGCAGACGGGACTCCTACGAGCAGTACTTC.

This clonotype showed up just a few times. This chain connects TRBV9 to TRBJ1-1; D not resolved. V lost 0 bases to trimming and J lost 2 bases, with 5 bases between them. The CDR3 is made up of 13 amino acids. Germline V gives CDR1 SGDLS, CDR2 YYNGEE. The CDR3 spells CASSVVSNTEAFF. The CDR3 nucleotides are TGTGCCAGCAGCGTAGTCTCAAACACTGAAGCTTTCTTT.

Only a few counts were recorded for this clonotype. The chain combines TRBV4-1 with TRBJ1-6; a possible D gene is TRBD1 (5 bases). CDR3 length equals 14 residues. Trimming pared 0 bases from V and 10 bases from J, leaving 10 bases between. Germline CDR1 reads MGHRA; CDR2 reads YSYEKL. The CDR3 DNA reads TGCGCCAGCAGCCAAGAGGAAAAGGGGTCACCCCTCCACTTT. Amino acids: CASSQEEKGSPLHF.

The chain links TRBV18 to TRBJ1-1; D is perhaps TRBD1 (5 bases). The germline CDR1 and CDR2 sequences are KGHSH and LQKENI. The CDR3 is 12 residues long. The V end lost 5 bases, the J end lost 5 bases, and 9 bases lay between the germline ends. CDR3 region: CASSFDSTEAFF. The CDR3 bases are TGTGCCAGCTCATTTGACAGTACTGAAGCTTTCTTT. Filled out from reference TRBV18 and TRBJ1-1, the complete variable domain reads NAGVMQNPRHLVRRRGQEARLRCSPMKGHSHVYWYRQLPEEGLKFMVYLQKENIIDESGMPKERFSAEFPKEGPSILRIQQVVRGDSAAYFCASSFDSTEAFFGQGTRLTVV.

This clonotype was seen only a few times. In nucleotides, the CDR3 is TGTGCCAGCAGCGCGGAAGAGGTACGGACAGGGATCATCCGGGCCAAAAACATTCAGTACTTC. This gives the protein CASSAEEVRTGIIRAKNIQYF. V is TRBV21-1 and J is TRBJ2-4; the DNA was not compared with TRBD1, the D call given in the table. TRBV21-1 is shown as a pseudogene. The CDR3 covers 21 residues.

This chain links TRBV29-1 with TRBJ2-7, with D possibly being TRBD1 (5 bases). CDR3 length: 13 amino acids. Trimming stripped 4 bases from V and 4 bases from J, with 14 bases between. Germline lookup yields CDR1 SQVTM and CDR2 ANQGSEA. The CDR3 reads CSVGGQEFYEQYF. The CDR3 coding sequence is TGCAGCGTTGGAGGACAAGAGTTTTACGAGCAGTACTTC.

Only a few counts were recorded for this clonotype. The rearrangement uses TRBV6-2 or TRBV6-3 and TRBJ2-3, with D maybe TRBD2 (7 bases). V was trimmed by 3 bases and J by 2 bases, leaving 15 bases between them. The CDR3 runs 16 residues. Germline values: CDR1 MNHEY, CDR2 SVGEGT. The CDR3 region is CASSYFRGGHTDTQYF. The DNA for the CDR3 is TGTGCCAGCAGTTATTTTCGCGGGGGCCACACAGATACGCAGTATTTT.

This clonotype was picked up a small number of times. The rearrangement uses TRBV7-9 and TRBJ2-1; 10 bases are a match to TRBD2. In germline, CDR1 is SEHNR, CDR2 FQNEAQ (reference sequence). The CDR3 is made up of 18 amino acids. V lost 5 bases to trimming and J lost 9 bases; unmatched junction nucleotides: 19. CDR3 in amino acids: CASSPGPLAGVYSGEQFF. CDR3 DNA: TGTGCCAGCAGCCCGGGCCCCCTAGCGGGAGTTTATTCGGGTGAGCAGTTCTTC.

The V call is TRBV7-9, the J call TRBJ2-1, with TRBD1 identical over 8 bases. This CDR3 has 15 amino acids. V shed 2 bases and J 3 bases; nucleotides not matched to a gene: 3. Germline CDR1 and CDR2: SEHNR and FQNEAQ (reference sequence). The CDR3 region is CASSLRDRNYNEQFF. The CDR3 DNA reads TGTGCCAGCAGCTTAAGGGACAGGAACTACAATGAGCAGTTCTTC.

This clonotype was seen more than once but under ten times. The J gene is TRBJ1-2, the V gene TRBV5-4; 8 bases line up with TRBD1. V was pared by 1 base and J by 8 bases, with 13 bases of the junction left unmatched. CDR1 is SGHNT, CDR2 YYREEE, per germline (reference sequence). This CDR3 has 16 residues. The CDR3 is CASSLSTQTGEEGYTF. The CDR3 nucleotides are TGTGCCAGCAGCTTGAGTACGCAGACAGGGGAGGAAGGCTACACCTTC.

This clonotype showed up just a few times. The CDR3 nucleotides read TGTGCCACCAGTGGCGCAGTTAACAATTCACCCCTCCACTTT. This translates into CATSGAVNNSPLHF. The genes are TRBV24-1 and TRBJ1-6; D call uncertain. CDR1 is KGHDR, CDR2 SFDVKD, per germline. Trimming stripped 5 bases from V and 7 bases from J, with 11 bases between. The CDR3 sequence is 14 residues long.

This clonotype has only a few counts. The chain carries TRBV6-5 and TRBJ2-5; D uncertain. The CDR3 runs to 13 residues. V was clipped by 2 bases and J by 5 bases, with 9 bases between them. The germline CDR1 and CDR2 sequences are MNHEY and SVGAGI. CDR3 sequence: CASSYVGLETQYF. The CDR3 coding sequence is TGTGCCAGCAGTTACGTGGGATTGGAGACCCAGTACTTC.

This clonotype was counted a few times. V and J are TRBV20-1 and TRBJ2-1; TRBD1 aligns across 7 bases. The germline V gene encodes CDR1 DFQATT and CDR2 SNEGSKA (reference sequence). CDR3 length: 10 amino acids. CDR3 nucleotides: TGCAATGCGCCAGGGGGTGAGCAGTTCTTC. As protein: CNAPGGEQFF.

In its sample, this clonotype was seen a few times. V is TRBV5-4 and J is TRBJ2-3; D possibly corresponds to TRBD1 (6 bases). The CDR3 has 13 residues. Germline V lookup: CDR1 SGHNT, CDR2 YYREEE (reference sequence). The germline V and J ends were trimmed by 4 bases and 3 bases, with 9 bases remaining between them. CDR3: CASSHTGTDTQYF. CDR3 coding DNA: TGTGCCAGCAGCCATACAGGGACAGATACGCAGTATTTT.

A few counts support this clonotype. The CDR3 nucleotides read TGTGCCAGCAGGGATCGGATTAATGACGAGCAGTACTTC. It specifies CASRDRINDEQYF. The chain joins TRBV5-6 to TRBJ2-7, with D unresolved. This CDR3 comprises 13 residues. Germline CDR1 SGHDT, CDR2 YYEEEE. The V gene lost 5 bases and the J gene lost 5 bases, with 14 bases spanning the gap.

This chain joins TRBV5-1 and TRBJ2-7; tentative D call: TRBD1 (6 bases). The CDR3 has 11 residues. The ends were cut back, 5 bases at V and 6 bases at J, with 9 bases in the middle. Germline V gene sequence: CDR1 SGHRS, CDR2 YFSETQ. CDR3 DNA: TGCGCCAGCAGGTCAGGGGTCGAGCAGTACTTC. As protein: CASRSGVEQYF.

The chain uses TRBV4-2 and TRBJ2-7; perhaps TRBD1 as D (9 bases). V was cut by 0 bases and J by 2 bases, with 14 bases left in between. The CDR3 totals 16 residues. CDR1 and CDR2 from the germline V gene are LGHNA and YNFKEQ. CDR3 DNA: TGTGCCAGCAGCCAAGATAGCGGGACAGGGACCTACGAGCAGTACTTC. Its protein product is CASSQDSGTGTYEQYF.

This clonotype was observed a few times. This chain links TRBV6-1 with TRBJ1-4; TRBD1 aligns across 9 bases. The CDR3 sequence is 17 residues long. J lost 0 bases, V lost 1 base, and 3 bases had no gene match. Per the germline V gene, CDR1 is MNHNS and CDR2 is SASEGT. The CDR3 DNA reads as TGTGCCAGCAGTGAAGTCCGGGACAGGGCAACTAATGAAAAACTGTTTTTT. Translation: CASSEVRDRATNEKLFF.